The clone carrying this T cell receptor (beta chain) is a singleton in its sample. The record originates from a study of control samples from healthy donors and cancer patients. Unmatched junction bases numbered 3, after V lost 4 bases and J lost 0 bases. CDR3 length: 16 residues. Germline lookup yields CDR1 SGHAT and CDR2 FQNNGV. Measured with immunoSEQ multiplex PCR; TCRdb has only the in-frame clones, and not every one. The profile shows about 150,000 clones, approximately 94% of them singletons. Material for sequencing was blood. The source is a man aged 40-49 years in good health. This chain uses TRBV11-2 with TRBJ1-1, with TRBD1 matching 12 bases. For the CDR3, the DNA is TGTGCCAGCAGCTACGGGACAGGGGGCATGAACACTGAAGCTTTCTTT. It codes for CASSYGTGGMNTEAFF.